This is a list of T cell receptor beta chains from one sample in a study of brain T cells in children with intractable seizures. The protocol was immunoSEQ multiplex PCR, while the TCRdb copy is restricted to in-frame clones and leaves out a portion. The data show fewer than 150,000 clones, with 90% to 95% seen just once and approximately 3.9% held by the top ten. Sequences were derived from peripheral blood, sampled at surgery. These receptors all stem from a boy younger than two with hemimegalencephaly and intractable seizures. The CDR3 runs from the conserved cysteine through the conserved F or W. The D gene is left open where the match is weak. Expanded clones get a size class; other rows say once, few or many, or leave the size out.

d_call	v_call	cdr3_length	j_call	clone_size	cdr3_aa	cdr3_nt
.	TRBV19	14	TRBJ1-5	.	CASSTDMGNQPQHF	TGTGCCAGTAGTACCGACATGGGCAATCAGCCCCAGCATTTT
.	TRBV6-5	14	TRBJ1-3	.	CASRTDGSGNTIYF	TGTGCCAGCAGGACGGACGGCTCTGGAAACACCATATATTTT
.	TRBV7-9	14	TRBJ1-3	.	CASSPRLSGNTIYF	TGTGCCAGCAGCCCCCGGTTGTCTGGAAACACCATATATTTT
.	TRBV6-6	12	TRBJ1-1	.	CASSYSNTEAFF	TGTGCCAGCAGTTACTCGAACACTGAAGCTTTCTTT
.	TRBV5-1	14	TRBJ2-7	.	CASSDRPLIYEQYF	TGCGCCAGCAGCGACAGGCCCCTAATCTACGAGCAGTACTTC
TRBD2	TRBV28	17	TRBJ2-2	.	CASGTSGSRVSTGELFF	TGTGCCAGCGGCACTAGCGGGAGTCGGGTAAGTACCGGGGAGCTGTTTTTT
TRBD1	TRBV5-4	15	TRBJ1-1	.	CASSFVQGANTEAFF	TGTGCCAGCAGCTTTGTTCAGGGGGCGAACACTGAAGCTTTCTTT
TRBD2	TRBV4-2	16	TRBJ2-5	.	CASSHTSGRAVETQYF	TGTGCCAGCAGCCATACTAGCGGGAGGGCCGTGGAGACCCAGTACTTC
.	TRBV18	16	TRBJ1-4	.	CASSPPITRWGEKLFF	TGTGCCAGCTCACCACCTATTACTCGATGGGGTGAAAAACTGTTTTTT
.	TRBV5-1	14	TRBJ2-1	.	CASSWSGGVNEQFF	TGCGCCAGCAGCTGGTCAGGGGGGGTGAATGAGCAGTTCTTC
.	TRBV3-1/TRBV3-2	15	TRBJ1-4	.	CASSQAGGAIEKLFF	TGTGCCAGCAGCCAAGCAGGAGGGGCCATTGAAAAACTGTTTTTT
.	TRBV18	13	TRBJ1-1	.	CASSPMASVEAFF	TGTGCCAGCTCACCAATGGCCAGTGTTGAAGCTTTCTTT
TRBD2	TRBV7-4	16	TRBJ2-1	.	CASTHHPGGRANEQFF	TGTGCCAGCACCCATCATCCGGGCGGGAGGGCCAATGAGCAGTTCTTC
.	TRBV4-2	16	TRBJ2-6	.	CASSQDRTPGANVLTF	TGTGCCAGCAGCCAAGATAGGACTCCTGGGGCCAACGTCCTGACTTTC
TRBD1	TRBV11-3	15	TRBJ2-7	.	CASSLGQANRYEQYF	TGTGCCAGCAGCCTTGGACAGGCAAATCGCTACGAGCAGTACTTC
TRBD2	TRBV6-2/TRBV6-3	15	TRBJ2-7	.	CASSLDLAGHYEQYF	TGTGCCAGCAGTCTAGATCTAGCGGGGCACTACGAGCAGTACTTC
.	TRBV13	15	TRBJ2-5	.	CASSVRGTFQETQYF	TGTGCCAGCAGCGTGAGGGGGACCTTCCAAGAGACCCAGTACTTC
TRBD1	TRBV18	13	TRBJ2-7	few	CASSPTTGWEQYF	TGTGCCAGCTCACCTACGACAGGGTGGGAGCAGTACTTC
.	TRBV6-1	17	TRBJ1-6	once	CASSGEGLTGINSPLHF	TGTGCCAGCAGTGGCGAAGGTTTGACAGGAATTAATTCACCCCTCCACTTT